This record looks at one T cell receptor (beta chain) sequence and its context. The data were obtained in a study of radiotherapy plus CTLA-4 blockade in lung cancer. Study-level information: Disease control was achieved by about 34% of patients, and objective responses by 18%.

TCRdb's copy holds only in-frame clones and misses some; the assay was immunoSEQ multiplex PCR. Among just under 45,000 clones listed, roughly 67% were seen once. Trimming cost V 0 bases and J 3 bases, with 9 bases left between them. CDR3 length equals 14 residues. Germline V gene lookup returns CDR1 SGHRS and CDR2 YFSETQ. The sample consisted of peripheral blood, taken from a patient treated with radiotherapy plus ipilimumab. This receptor was taken from a human donor with non-small cell lung cancer who had a partial response to radiotherapy plus ipilimumab. The chain has TRBV5-1 and TRBJ1-2; D not certain. This CDR3 is CASSLDLGDYGYTF. The CDR3 DNA reads TGCGCCAGCAGCTTGGACCTGGGAGACTATGGCTACACCTTC.